This T cell receptor (beta chain) was identified during a study of cytomegalovirus exposure and HLA in healthy donors. Broader study findings: Some public TCRs appeared in many individuals, while most sequences were rare.

With respect to this clone: Its antigen is as yet unknown.

Sequencing used immunoSEQ multiplex PCR; TCRdb keeps in-frame clones, though not all of them. The profile covers approximately 300,000 clones, with around 87% appearing a single time and more than 0.9% taken by the ten largest. Trimming shortened V by 5 bases and J by 0 bases, and 20 bases separated the two germline ends. Germline values: CDR1 MNHNS, CDR2 SASEGT. This CDR3 has 17 residues. The V call is TRBV6-1, the J call TRBJ2-7; possible D gene TRBD1, 6 bases. This receptor was identified in a woman aged 30 to 39 in good health and CMV-seropositive. Material: PBMCs. DNA of the CDR3: TGTGCCAGCAGTAAAGGGACACGGATAAAAAGCTCCTACGAGCAGTACTTC. This translates into CASSKGTRIKSSYEQYF.